These T cell receptor beta chains were read from a single sample in a study of control samples from healthy donors and cancer patients. Data came from immunoSEQ multiplex PCR; TCRdb stores just in-frame clones and leaves some out. The sample contains about 69,000 clones, roughly 84% of which appear only once. Sequencing was performed on PBMCs. Source of these receptors: a woman between 50 and 59 years old with lung cancer. Both conserved end residues are part of each CDR3. The D gene is left open where the match is weak. Size values are once, few and many counts, or a class for expanded clones, and some rows have none.

J gene,D gene,clone size,V gene,CDR3 DNA,CDR3 protein
TRBJ2-1,NA,NA,TRBV11-2,TGTGCCAGCAGCTTAGGGGGAGGGACAGGAAGGTTAGGTGAGCAGTTCTTC,CASSLGGGTGRLGEQFF
TRBJ1-4,NA,once,TRBV6-2/TRBV6-3,TGTGCCAGCAGTTACCGGGGAAAAGGTGAAAAACTGTTTTTT,CASSYRGKGEKLFF
TRBJ2-3,NA,once,TRBV3-1/TRBV3-2,TGTGCCAGCAGCCCCGGGGGTCCCAGCACAGATACGCAGTATTTT,CASSPGGPSTDTQYF
TRBJ2-3,NA,NA,TRBV20-1,TGCAGTGCTAGTTTGGTCTGGGGGCCTAGCACAGATACGCAGTATTTT,CSASLVWGPSTDTQYF
TRBJ2-5,NA,NA,TRBV10-3,TGTGCCATCAGTGACCCGAAAGGGTATGTTCCAGAGACCCAGTACTTC,CAISDPKGYVPETQYF
TRBJ2-3,NA,NA,TRBV7-3,TGTGCCAGCAGCTTAACGGCTTCTACTAGCACAGATACGCAGTATTTT,CASSLTASTSTDTQYF
TRBJ2-7,NA,NA,TRBV5-6,TGTGCCAGCAGCTTGGGATCAGGCTTTTACGAGCAGTACTTC,CASSLGSGFYEQYF
TRBJ1-1,NA,NA,TRBV29-1,TGCAGCGTTGTGGGGGGACCCCCGAACACTGAAGCTTTCTTT,CSVVGGPPNTEAFF
TRBJ2-3,NA,many,TRBV10-3,TGTGCCATCGAAGATCAGGGGTCGGGCACAGATACGCAGTATTTT,CAIEDQGSGTDTQYF
TRBJ2-1,NA,NA,TRBV12-3/TRBV12-4,TGTGCCAGCAGTTTGGGGTTTTCCAATGAGCAGTTCTTC,CASSLGFSNEQFF
TRBJ1-5,NA,NA,TRBV19,TGTGCCAGTAGTCCCTACACTGGTGAACAGCCCCAGCATTTT,CASSPYTGEQPQHF
TRBJ1-4,NA,NA,TRBV19,TGTGCCAGTAGTATTTTCGAGACGGCTAATGAAAAACTGTTTTTT,CASSIFETANEKLFF
TRBJ1-2,NA,NA,TRBV2,TGTGCCAGCAGTGAAGGTCGGGGCCTAAGTGGTGGCTACACCTTC,CASSEGRGLSGGYTF
TRBJ2-3,NA,NA,TRBV19,TGTGCCAGTTCTCAGGGGACAGATACGCAGTATTTT,CASSQGTDTQYF
TRBJ1-2,NA,NA,TRBV19,TGTGCCAGTAGTAACGGCCCCGACAGGCGCGGCTACACCTTC,CASSNGPDRRGYTF
TRBJ1-3,NA,NA,TRBV5-6,TGTGCCAGCAGCCTCCGCCTTAACTCTGGAAACACCATATATTTT,CASSLRLNSGNTIYF
TRBJ2-3,NA,NA,TRBV20-1,TGCAGTGCTACGGGTGTGGATACGCAGTATTTT,CSATGVDTQYF
TRBJ2-5,NA,NA,TRBV6-5,TGTGCCAGCATAACTACAGAGACCCAGTACTTC,CASITTETQYF
TRBJ1-4,NA,NA,TRBV5-1,TGCGCCAGCAGCACAGTAGGGGCAAAACTGTTTTTT,CASSTVGAKLFF
TRBJ2-2,TRBD1,NA,TRBV6-1,TGTGCCAGCAGTGGGCGGACAGGGGAGAGCACCGGGGAGCTGTTTTTT,CASSGRTGESTGELFF
TRBJ1-6,NA,few,TRBV7-2,TGTGCCAGCGGCCTTTGGAGACAGAATAATTCACCCCTCCACTTT,CASGLWRQNNSPLHF
TRBJ1-4,NA,NA,TRBV24-1,TGTGCCACCAGTGATTCGTCATTAGGGATGGGGGAAAAACTGTTTTTT,CATSDSSLGMGEKLFF
TRBJ1-3,NA,NA,TRBV6-5,TGTGCCAGCAGTTGGACAGAGGCTGGAAACACCATATATTTT,CASSWTEAGNTIYF
TRBJ1-1,NA,NA,TRBV4-1,TGCGCCAGCACCGAAAGAAGGGGACGGATGAACACTGAAGCTTTCTTT,CASTERRGRMNTEAFF
TRBJ1-6,NA,NA,TRBV30,TGTGCCTGGAGTGAAGGGACCGGGCGTTCACCCCTCCACTTT,CAWSEGTGRSPLHF
TRBJ2-1,NA,once,TRBV15,TGTGCCACCAGCAGAGAGGCAGGGTGGTGGCAGTTCTTC,CATSREAGWWQFF
TRBJ2-5,NA,NA,TRBV5-6,TGTGCCAGCAGCTTGGCGGGCAGGGGCCAAGAGACCCAGTACTTC,CASSLAGRGQETQYF
TRBJ1-4,NA,NA,TRBV5-1,TGCGCCAGCAGCAAGGGATCTGCAACTAATGAAAAACTGTTTTTT,CASSKGSATNEKLFF
TRBJ1-1,NA,NA,TRBV7-2,TGTGCCAGCAGCCCCGGGGGTTCGGGGACTGAAGCTTTCTTT,CASSPGGSGTEAFF
TRBJ1-1,NA,NA,TRBV7-8,TGTGCCAGCAGCTTAGGGGTATCGGACAGACTTGAAGCTTTCTTT,CASSLGVSDRLEAFF
TRBJ2-7,NA,NA,TRBV18,TGTGCCAGCTCACCATCGACAGTCAGCTCCTACGAGCAGTACTTC,CASSPSTVSSYEQYF